Sequencing of this TCR beta chain was carried out in a study of blood T cells in healthy people across ages. A J-beta primer mix and a sample-barcoded 5' primer were used in a second PCR of roughly 7 to 12 cycles. TCRdb recomputed calls from the 5' RACE reads with MiXCR, one row per CDR3 protein. This sample has about 1.8 million distinct CDR3 sequences, with about 49% found just once. This clonotype has a count of ten or more. V lost 5 bases and J lost 4; bases outside the gene matches: 7. The CDR3 covers 15 residues. Germline V gene lookup returns CDR1 SGDLS and CDR2 YYNGEE. The material sequenced was blood. This sequence was found in a woman in her 40s in good health. This sequence joins TRBV9 and TRBJ2-3; TRBD2 matches at 10 bases. CDR3 protein: CASSVSGGASDTQYF. CDR3 nucleotides: TGTGCCAGCAGTGTAAGCGGGGGGGCCTCAGATACGCAGTATTTT.